The clone carrying this TCR beta chain was found a few times. As yet, its antigen is unknown. The second PCR ran roughly 7 to 12 cycles with a sample-barcoded 5' primer and J-beta primers. MiXCR, run by TCRdb on the 5' RACE reads, gives a single entry per CDR3 protein. The sample records approximately 800,000 distinct CDR3 sequences, 35% to 60% being singletons. The data stem from a study of blood T cells in healthy people across ages. Points from the study as a whole: Expanded clonotype changes were possibly confounded by unknown donor CMV status.

The germline CDR1 and CDR2 sequences are SQVTM and ANQGSEA. The CDR3 sequence is 16 residues long. Trimming pared 4 bases from V and 3 bases from J, leaving 22 bases between. Source material: blood. The V call is TRBV29-1, the J call TRBJ2-7; a weak D match, TRBD1 (5 bases). The sequence was collected from an elderly man in good health. Written as DNA, the CDR3 is TGCAGCGTTGGAAGGAGTGACAGAATAAGGGGCTACGAGCAGTACTTC. Its protein is CSVGRSDRIRGYEQYF.